Listed here are 13 T cell receptor beta chains from one sample, sequenced in a study of molecular identifiers for immune sequencing clone quantification. MiXCR, run by TCRdb on the PCR reads, gives a single entry per CDR3 protein. Of roughly 40,000 distinct CDR3 sequences listed, 24% are singletons. Sequencing used naive CD8+ T cells from blood, with Jurkat cell RNA spiked in. Specified subset: FACS-sorted CD8+CD4-CCR7+CD45RA+ naive T cells. The receptors stem from a human donor in good health. Some libraries in this study had Jurkat cell RNA spiked in.

The table lists this clonotype with many counts. The J gene is TRBJ2-7, the V gene TRBV5-6, with D maybe TRBD2 (6 bases). CDR3 length: 14 residues. Trimming cost V 1 base and J 4 bases, with 12 bases left between them. From germline, CDR1 is SGHDT and CDR2 YYEEEE. The CDR3 region is CASSLIGGGYEQYF. In DNA, the CDR3 is TGTGCCAGCAGCTTGATTGGGGGAGGATACGAGCAGTACTTC.

In regard to this clonotype: One end of the junction is discordant with germline, which a read error may explain. The CDR3 protein is CASNLAGATYKQYF. The CDR3 bases are TGCGCCAGCAACTTGGCCGGCGCTACCTACAAGCAGTACTTC. The gene calls are TRBV5-1 and TRBJ2-7; D not resolved. This CDR3 region has 14 residues. Germline V CDR1 and CDR2: SGHRS, YFSETQ.

The table lists this clonotype with a few counts. A much larger clone lies one base from this, so it may be a read error. The chain couples TRBV27 to TRBJ2-7, with 11 positions matching TRBD1. V gave up 7 bases and J gave up 0 bases; unmatched junction bases: 8. CDR1 MNHEY and CDR2 SMNVEV come from the germline V gene (reference sequence). The CDR3 spans 16 residues. The CDR3 here is CASTFRGTGGSYEQYF. In DNA, the CDR3 is TGTGCCAGCACCTTCCGGGGGACAGGGGGCTCCTACGAGCAGTACTTC.

This clonotype was seen ten or more times. This chain joins TRBV19 and TRBJ2-1, with D possibly being TRBD1 or TRBD2 (6 bases each). The CDR3 contains 16 residues. V was cut by 4 bases and J by 6 bases, with 19 bases left in between. Germline V gene data show CDR1 as LNHDA and CDR2 as SQIVND (reference sequence). The chain's CDR3 is CASSSPLGGAGNEQFF. As DNA, the CDR3 is TGTGCCAGTAGTAGTCCACTGGGGGGCGCGGGCAATGAGCAGTTCTTC.

This clonotype was seen repeatedly, ten times or more. This chain links TRBV27 with TRBJ2-3; D is undetermined. Germline CDR1 is MNHEY and CDR2 is SMNVEV (reference sequence). This CDR3 has 12 amino acids. The V end was cut by 2 bases, the J end by 6 bases, with 6 bases between. The CDR3 is CASSLLGDTQYF. Here the CDR3 DNA reads TGTGCCAGCAGTTTACTGGGGGATACGCAGTATTTT.

This clonotype was picked up many times. This chain connects TRBV4-3 to TRBJ2-5; D uncertain. Between the trimmed V and J ends, which lost 0 bases and 7 bases, there was a span of 15 bases. CDR3 length: 15 amino acids. The germline V gene has CDR1 LGHNA and CDR2 YSLEER. The CDR3: CASSQEMDPWRTQYF. The CDR3 bases are TGCGCCAGCAGCCAAGAGATGGACCCCTGGAGGACCCAGTACTTC.

This rearrangement joins TRBV28 to TRBJ1-1, with D maybe TRBD1 (5 bases). V lost 5 bases and J 5 bases, leaving 18 bases between the germline ends. This CDR3 has 15 residues. CDR1 is MDHEN and CDR2 is SYDVKM in the germline V gene. The CDR3 sequence is CASSNSGRSGTEAFF. CDR3 nucleotide sequence: TGTGCCAGCAGTAACTCGGGACGGAGTGGGACTGAAGCTTTCTTT.

By sample share, this clonotype is medium-sized. The rearrangement joins TRBV7-2 to TRBJ2-7; 7 positions agree with TRBD1. The germline V gene encodes CDR1 SGHTA and CDR2 FQGNSA. J gave up 0 bases and V 5 bases, and 4 bases lay outside the gene matches. The CDR3 length is 14 residues. Written as DNA, the CDR3 is TGTGCCAGCAGCACCCGGGACAGCTCCTACGAGCAGTACTTC. Its translation: CASSTRDSSYEQYF.

This clonotype has a count of ten or more. The gene calls are TRBV15 and TRBJ2-5, with 7 bases matching TRBD2. The V segment lost 0 bases and the J segment 5 bases; nucleotides outside the gene matches: 6. CDR3 size: 15 residues. Germline CDR1 reads LNHNV; CDR2 reads YYDKDF (reference sequence). The CDR3 spells CATSRERGYGETQYF. CDR3 nucleotide sequence: TGTGCCACCAGCAGAGAGCGGGGGTATGGGGAGACCCAGTACTTC.

In its sample, this clonotype was seen many times. The V call is TRBV19, the J call TRBJ2-3, with D perhaps matching TRBD1 (5 bases). CDR3 size: 15 residues. V was shortened by 1 base and J by 0 bases, with 8 bases between the two germline ends. Looked up from germline, CDR1 is LNHDA and CDR2 is SQIVND (reference sequence). CDR3 loop: CASSIAGPSTDTQYF. The CDR3 nucleotides are TGTGCCAGTAGTATAGCAGGGCCAAGCACAGATACGCAGTATTTT.

This clonotype has just a few counts. A single base separates this from a much larger clone, so it may be a read error. The CDR3 loop reads CVSSQVGNTEAFF. The CDR3, as DNA: TGTGTCAGCAGCCAAGTGGGGAACACTGAAGCTTTCTTT. The rearrangement joins TRBV4-2 to TRBJ1-1; D call uncertain. CDR3 length: 13 residues. Germline V gene lookup returns CDR1 LGHNA and CDR2 YNFKEQ.

This clonotype has more than one count but fewer than ten. A much larger clone sits a single nucleotide away, making a read error possible. The chain employs TRBV13 and TRBJ2-5, with 9 bases matching TRBD1. Germline V gene sequence: CDR1 PRHDT, CDR2 FYEKMQ (reference sequence). The CDR3 has 16 residues. CDR3 sequence reads: CASSSEQGASQEAQYF. CDR3 DNA: TGTGCCAGCAGCAGCGAACAGGGGGCATCCCAAGAGGCCCAGTACTTC. Looking up the rest from reference TRBV13 and TRBJ2-5 gives the full variable domain: AAGVIQSPRHLIKEKRETATLKCYPIPRHDTVYWYQQGPGQDPQFLISFYEKMQSDKGSIPDRFSAQQFSDYHSELNMSSLELGDSALYFCASSSEQGASQEAQYFGPGTRLLVL.

This clonotype was recorded many times. The chain couples TRBV29-1 to TRBJ2-7; tentatively, D is TRBD1 (6 bases). Germline-derived CDR1 and CDR2 are SQVTM and ANQGSEA. Trimming pared 6 bases from V and 7 bases from J, leaving 16 bases between. CDR3 length: 12 residues. This CDR3 reads CSVEITGNEQYF. The CDR3 DNA reads TGCAGCGTCGAAATCACAGGGAATGAGCAGTACTTC.